The next 9 T cell receptor beta chains were all read from a single sample in a study of PD-L1 blockade in urothelial cancer. Measured with immunoSEQ multiplex PCR; TCRdb has only the in-frame clones, and not every one. Seen here are 70,000 or so clones, around nine tenths observed once, and the top ten hold roughly 3.2%. The sequences come from PBMCs, collected around atezolizumab (anti-PD-L1) treatment. These TCRs come from a man aged 55 to 70 with urothelial cancer.

The gene calls are TRBV5-1 and TRBJ2-1; 7 nucleotides align to TRBD2. V was clipped by 4 bases and J by 0 bases; unmatched bases: 1. Germline V lookup: CDR1 SGHRS, CDR2 YFSETQ. The CDR3 covers 14 residues. Here the CDR3 DNA reads TGCGCCAGCAGCAGGACTAGCTCCTACAATGAGCAGTTCTTC. Translation: CASSRTSSYNEQFF.

The CDR3, as DNA: TGCAGCGTTGAATTTAGCGCCCACGGCGAGCAGTACTTC. It translates to CSVEFSAHGEQYF. This rearrangement joins TRBV29-1 to TRBJ2-7, with D possibly being TRBD2 (5 bases). Germline CDR1 and CDR2: SQVTM and ANQGSEA. V dropped 2 bases and J dropped 6 bases, with 14 bases sitting between them. The length of the CDR3 is 13 residues.

The chain has TRBV5-8 and TRBJ2-1; possible D gene TRBD1, 6 bases. The ends were cut back, 0 bases at V and 6 bases at J, with 19 bases in the middle. Looked up from germline, CDR1 is SGHTS and CDR2 is YDEGEE. CDR3 length: 17 residues. CDR3 DNA sequence: TGTGCCAGCAGCTTGGCCAGGTCGGCAGGGGTCCTCAATGAGCAGTTCTTC. It codes for CASSLARSAGVLNEQFF.

The chain's CDR3 is CASSYGQGQETQYF. In DNA, the CDR3 is TGCGCCAGCAGCTACGGACAGGGTCAAGAGACCCAGTACTTC. The chain is built from TRBV5-1 and TRBJ2-5; TRBD1 matches at 8 bases. The CDR3 contains 14 residues. Looked up from germline, CDR1 is SGHRS and CDR2 is YFSETQ. J lost 2 bases, V lost 3 bases, and 3 bases had no gene match.

The chain joins TRBV5-4 to TRBJ2-1, with 11 bases that match TRBD2. Trimming at V came to 0 bases and at J to 6 bases, leaving 11 bases not matched to a gene. Germline V gene lookup returns CDR1 SGHNT and CDR2 YYREEE (reference sequence). The CDR3 totals 18 residues. CDR3 in amino acids: CASSLGGSGGARSNEQFF. As DNA, the CDR3 is TGTGCCAGCAGCTTGGGAGGTAGCGGGGGGGCTCGTAGCAATGAGCAGTTCTTC.

J is TRBJ1-2 and V is TRBV27; D is possibly TRBD1 (5 bases). V lost 6 bases and J lost 1, with 12 bases in between. In germline, CDR1 is MNHEY, CDR2 SMNVEV (reference sequence). The CDR3 is 14 amino acids. The CDR3 DNA is TGTGCCAGCAGGGAGCAGGGTCTTAACTATGGCTACACCTTC. Its translation is CASREQGLNYGYTF.

The chain couples TRBV4-1 to TRBJ2-7, with 10 bases aligning to TRBD1. V was pared by 0 bases and J by 6 bases, with 8 bases of the junction left unmatched. The length of the CDR3 is 16 residues. Per germline, CDR1 MGHRA and CDR2 YSYEKL. The CDR3 DNA is TGCGCCAGCAGCCAAGAACCGCGGACAGGGGGATCCGAGCAGTACTTC. Translated, it gives CASSQEPRTGGSEQYF.

The chain couples TRBV14 to TRBJ1-2; no clear D. The CDR3 consists of 15 residues. Trimming took 1 base from V and 8 from J, leaving 17 bases between them. Germline CDR1 is SGHDN and CDR2 is FVKESK. CDR3: CASSQGTWGVGGYTF. The CDR3 bases are TGTGCCAGCAGCCAAGGAACATGGGGAGTTGGGGGCTACACCTTC.

V and J are TRBV4-2 and TRBJ1-1; 7 nucleotides align to TRBD1. V was pared by 4 bases and J by 1 base, with 9 bases of the junction left unmatched. The CDR3 spans 16 residues. Looked up from germline, CDR1 is LGHNA and CDR2 is YNFKEQ. CDR3 in amino acids: CASSRPTGVTNTEAFF. The CDR3, as DNA: TGTGCCAGCAGCCGGCCTACAGGGGTGACGAACACTGAAGCTTTCTTT.